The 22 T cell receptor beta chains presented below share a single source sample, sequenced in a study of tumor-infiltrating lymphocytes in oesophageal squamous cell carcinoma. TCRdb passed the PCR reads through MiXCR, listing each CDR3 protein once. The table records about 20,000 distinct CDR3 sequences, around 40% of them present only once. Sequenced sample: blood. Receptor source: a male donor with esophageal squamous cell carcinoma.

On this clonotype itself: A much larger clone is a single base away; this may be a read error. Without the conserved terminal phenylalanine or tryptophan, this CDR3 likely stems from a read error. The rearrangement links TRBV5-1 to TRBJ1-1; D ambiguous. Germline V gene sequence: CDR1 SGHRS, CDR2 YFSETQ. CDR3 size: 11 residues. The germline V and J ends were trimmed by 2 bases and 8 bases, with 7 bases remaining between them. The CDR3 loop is CASSFGQEAFI. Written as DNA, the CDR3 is TGCGCCAGCAGCTTTGGGCAGGAAGCTTTCATT.

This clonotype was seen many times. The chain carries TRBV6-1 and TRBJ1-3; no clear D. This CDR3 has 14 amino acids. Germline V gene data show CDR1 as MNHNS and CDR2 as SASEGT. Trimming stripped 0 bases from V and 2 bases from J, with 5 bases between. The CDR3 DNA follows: TGTGCCAGCAGTGAAGCTGTCCCTGGAAACACCATATATTTT. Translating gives CASSEAVPGNTIYF.

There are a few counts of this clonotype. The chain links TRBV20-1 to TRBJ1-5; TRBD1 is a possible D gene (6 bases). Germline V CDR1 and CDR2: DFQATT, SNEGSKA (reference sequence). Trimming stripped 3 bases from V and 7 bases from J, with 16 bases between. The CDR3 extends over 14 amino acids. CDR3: CSARRGGVGQPQHF. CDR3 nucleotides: TGCAGTGCTAGGAGAGGGGGAGTAGGCCAGCCCCAGCATTTT.

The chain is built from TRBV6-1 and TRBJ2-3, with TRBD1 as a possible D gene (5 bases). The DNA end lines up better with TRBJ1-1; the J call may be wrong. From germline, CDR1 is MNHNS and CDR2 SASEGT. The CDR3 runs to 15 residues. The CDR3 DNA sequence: TGTGCCAGCAGTTACAAAGGGACTACGAACACTGAAGCTTTCTTT. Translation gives CASSYKGTTNTEAFF.

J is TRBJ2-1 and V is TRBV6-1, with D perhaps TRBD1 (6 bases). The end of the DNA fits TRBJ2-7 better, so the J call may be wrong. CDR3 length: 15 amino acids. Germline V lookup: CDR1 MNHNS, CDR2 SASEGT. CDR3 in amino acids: CASSEDGGGAYEQYF. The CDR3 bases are TGTGCCAGCAGTGAAGACGGTGGGGGCGCTTACGAGCAGTACTTC.

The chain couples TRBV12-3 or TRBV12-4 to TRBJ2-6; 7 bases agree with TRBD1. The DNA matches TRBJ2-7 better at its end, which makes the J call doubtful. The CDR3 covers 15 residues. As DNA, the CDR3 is TGTGCCAGCAGTCCTCCACAGGGGTCCTATAATGAGCAGTACTTC. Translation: CASSPPQGSYNEQYF.

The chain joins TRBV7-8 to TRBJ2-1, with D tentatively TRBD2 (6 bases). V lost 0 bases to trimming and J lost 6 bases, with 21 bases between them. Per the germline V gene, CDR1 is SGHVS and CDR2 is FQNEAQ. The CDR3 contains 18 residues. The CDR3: CASSLALPGALFRNEQFF. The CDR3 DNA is TGTGCCAGCAGCTTAGCCCTCCCGGGAGCCCTATTCCGCAATGAGCAGTTCTTC.

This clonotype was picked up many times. The CDR3 protein is CASSLSGGAGVFSPLHF. The DNA for the CDR3 is TGTGCCAGCAGCTTATCTGGGGGCGCGGGCGTCTTCTCACCCCTCCACTTT. The chain carries TRBV11-1 and TRBJ1-6; a possible D gene is TRBD1 (6 bases). Trimming took off 2 bases at V and 10 bases at J, with 21 bases between the two ends. CDR3 length: 17 amino acids. CDR1 is SGHAT, CDR2 FQDESV, per germline (reference sequence). Drawing the rest from reference TRBV11-1 and TRBJ1-6, the complete variable domain is EAEVAQSPRYKITEKSQAVAFWCDPISGHATLYWYRQILGQGPELLVQFQDESVVDDSQLPKDRFSAERLKGVDSTLKIQPAELGDSAMYLCASSLSGGAGVFSPLHFGNGTRLTVT.

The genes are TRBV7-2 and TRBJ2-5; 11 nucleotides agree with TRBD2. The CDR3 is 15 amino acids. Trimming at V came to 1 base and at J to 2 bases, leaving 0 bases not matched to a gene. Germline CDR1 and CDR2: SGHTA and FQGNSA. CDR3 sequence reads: CASSLVAGGQETQYF. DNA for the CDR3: TGTGCCAGCAGCTTAGTAGCGGGAGGGCAAGAGACCCAGTACTTC.

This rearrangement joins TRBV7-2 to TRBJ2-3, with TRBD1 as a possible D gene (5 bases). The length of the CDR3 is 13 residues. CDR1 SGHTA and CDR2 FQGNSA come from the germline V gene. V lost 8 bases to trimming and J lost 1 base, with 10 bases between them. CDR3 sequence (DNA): TGTGCCAGCGCAGGGTTCGGCACAGATACGCAGTATTTT. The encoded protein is CASAGFGTDTQYF.

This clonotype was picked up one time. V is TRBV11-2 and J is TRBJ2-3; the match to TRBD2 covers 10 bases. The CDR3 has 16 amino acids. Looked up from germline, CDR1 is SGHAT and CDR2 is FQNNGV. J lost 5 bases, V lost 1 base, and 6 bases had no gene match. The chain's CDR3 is CASSLGSLAGVDTQYF. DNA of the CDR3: TGTGCCAGCAGCTTAGGCTCTCTAGCGGGAGTAGATACGCAGTATTTT. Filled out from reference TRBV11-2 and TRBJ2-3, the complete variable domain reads EAGVAQSPRYKIIEKRQSVAFWCNPISGHATLYWYQQILGQGPKLLIQFQNNGVVDDSQLPKDRFSAERLKGVDSTLKIQPAKLEDSAVYLCASSLGSLAGVDTQYFGPGTRLTVL.

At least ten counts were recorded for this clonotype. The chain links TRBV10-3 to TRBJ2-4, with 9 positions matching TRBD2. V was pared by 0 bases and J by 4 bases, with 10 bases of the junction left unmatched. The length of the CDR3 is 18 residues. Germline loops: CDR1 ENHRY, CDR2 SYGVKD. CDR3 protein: CAISESFSGSFDKNIQYF. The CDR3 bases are TGTGCCATCAGTGAGTCTTTTAGCGGGAGTTTTGATAAAAACATTCAGTACTTC.

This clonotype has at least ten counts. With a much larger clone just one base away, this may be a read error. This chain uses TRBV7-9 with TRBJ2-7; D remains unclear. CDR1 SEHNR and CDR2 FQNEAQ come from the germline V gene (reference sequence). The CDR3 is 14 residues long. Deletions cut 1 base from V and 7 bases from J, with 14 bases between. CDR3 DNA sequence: TGTGCCAGCAGCTTAGTCCCTATAGCAGATGAGCAGTACTTC. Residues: CASSLVPIADEQYF.

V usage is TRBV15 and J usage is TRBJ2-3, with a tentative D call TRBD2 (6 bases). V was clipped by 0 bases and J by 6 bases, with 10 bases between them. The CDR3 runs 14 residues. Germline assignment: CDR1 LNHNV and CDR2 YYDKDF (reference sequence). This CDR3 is CATSRDLTSDTQYF. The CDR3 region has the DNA TGTGCCACCAGCAGAGATTTAACTAGCGATACGCAGTATTTT.

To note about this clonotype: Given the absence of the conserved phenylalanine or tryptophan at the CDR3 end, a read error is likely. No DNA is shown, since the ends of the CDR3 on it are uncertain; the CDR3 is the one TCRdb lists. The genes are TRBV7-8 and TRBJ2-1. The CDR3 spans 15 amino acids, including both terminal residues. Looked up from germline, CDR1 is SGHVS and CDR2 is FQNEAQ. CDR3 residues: CASSLKRTYEQYFGN.

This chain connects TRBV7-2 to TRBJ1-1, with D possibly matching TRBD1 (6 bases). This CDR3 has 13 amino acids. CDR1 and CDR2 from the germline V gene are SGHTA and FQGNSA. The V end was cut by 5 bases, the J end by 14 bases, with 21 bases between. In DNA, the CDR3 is TGTGCCAGCAGCCCCCCTGGGGACACCCCCCAGTTCTTT. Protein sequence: CASSPPGDTPQFF.

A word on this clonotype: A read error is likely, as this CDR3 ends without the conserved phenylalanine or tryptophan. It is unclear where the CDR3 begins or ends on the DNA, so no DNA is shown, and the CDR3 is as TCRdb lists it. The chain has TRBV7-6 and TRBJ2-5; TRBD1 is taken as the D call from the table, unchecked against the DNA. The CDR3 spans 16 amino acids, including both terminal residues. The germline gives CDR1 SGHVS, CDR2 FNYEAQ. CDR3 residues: CASSLSGTGYEQYFGN.

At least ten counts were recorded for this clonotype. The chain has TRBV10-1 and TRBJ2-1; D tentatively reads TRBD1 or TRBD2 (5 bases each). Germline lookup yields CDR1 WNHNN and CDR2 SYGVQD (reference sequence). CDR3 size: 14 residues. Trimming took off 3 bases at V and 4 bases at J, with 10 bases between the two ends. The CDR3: CASSDRGLYNEQFF. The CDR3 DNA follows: TGCGCCAGCAGTGACCGGGGCCTGTACAATGAGCAGTTCTTC.

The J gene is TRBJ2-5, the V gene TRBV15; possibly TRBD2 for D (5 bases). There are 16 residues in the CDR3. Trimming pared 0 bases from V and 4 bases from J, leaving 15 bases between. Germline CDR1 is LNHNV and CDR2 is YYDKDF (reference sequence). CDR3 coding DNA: TGTGCCACCAGCAGAGATAGGGCCTCCCGGGGAGAGACCCAGTACTTC. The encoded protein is CATSRDRASRGETQYF.

The CDR3 DNA reads as TGTGCCAGCAGCTTAACCCATCTAGCGGGAGGGCCCAGCATTCAGTACTTC. Protein product: CASSLTHLAGGPSIQYF. V gene TRBV7-6 combines with J gene TRBJ2-4; 12 bases map to TRBD2. The CDR3 has 17 amino acids. Trimming at V came to 2 bases and at J to 9 bases, leaving 11 bases not matched to a gene. Per germline, CDR1 SGHVS and CDR2 FNYEAQ.

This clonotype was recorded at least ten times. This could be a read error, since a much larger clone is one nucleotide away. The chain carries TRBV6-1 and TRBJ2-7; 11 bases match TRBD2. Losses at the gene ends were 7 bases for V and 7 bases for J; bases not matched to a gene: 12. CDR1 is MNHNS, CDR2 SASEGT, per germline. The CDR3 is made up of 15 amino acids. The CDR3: CASNIGTSGINEQYF. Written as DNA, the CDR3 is TGTGCCAGCAACATAGGGACTAGCGGAATAAATGAGCAGTACTTC.

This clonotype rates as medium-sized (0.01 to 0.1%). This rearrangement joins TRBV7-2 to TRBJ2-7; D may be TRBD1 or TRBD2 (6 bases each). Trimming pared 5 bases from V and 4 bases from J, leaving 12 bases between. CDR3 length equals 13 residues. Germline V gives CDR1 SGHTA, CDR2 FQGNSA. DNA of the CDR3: TGTGCCAGCAGCCCGGGGGCAGAGTACGAGCAGTACTTC. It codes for CASSPGAEYEQYF.